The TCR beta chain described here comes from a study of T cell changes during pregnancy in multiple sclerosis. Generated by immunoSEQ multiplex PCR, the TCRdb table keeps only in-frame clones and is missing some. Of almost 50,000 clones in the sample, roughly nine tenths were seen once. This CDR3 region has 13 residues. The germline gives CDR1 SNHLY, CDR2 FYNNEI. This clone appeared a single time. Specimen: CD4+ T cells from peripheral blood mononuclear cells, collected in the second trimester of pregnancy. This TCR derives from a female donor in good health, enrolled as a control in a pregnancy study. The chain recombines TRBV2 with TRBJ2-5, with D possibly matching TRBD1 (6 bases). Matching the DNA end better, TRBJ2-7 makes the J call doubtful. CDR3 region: CASHRVASYEQYF. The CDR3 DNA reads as TGTGCCAGCCACAGGGTAGCCTCCTACGAGCAGTACTTC.